This passage covers 26 T cell receptor beta chains from one sample sequenced in a study of cytomegalovirus exposure and HLA in healthy donors. PCR primers comprised 60 Vbeta and 13 Jbeta primers. The protocol was immunoSEQ multiplex PCR, while the TCRdb copy is restricted to in-frame clones and leaves out a portion. The sample carries some 200,000 clones, around 76% recorded once. The material sequenced was PBMCs. Receptors were obtained from a young man in good health and CMV-seronegative.

The J gene is TRBJ2-2, the V gene TRBV2, with TRBD1 matching over 8 bases. The CDR3 totals 16 residues. Per germline, CDR1 SNHLY and CDR2 FYNNEI. V was pared by 5 bases and J by 4 bases, with 9 bases of the junction left unmatched. CDR3 nucleotide sequence: TGTGCCAGCAGTCTAGGACAGGGCGGGACCACCGGGGAGCTGTTTTTT. Translated: CASSLGQGGTTGELFF.

V and J are TRBV6-5 and TRBJ1-3; D perhaps matches TRBD1 (5 bases). The CDR3 covers 14 residues. The germline gives CDR1 MNHEY, CDR2 SVGAGI. The ends were cut back, 4 bases at V and 4 bases at J, with 11 bases in the middle. Written as DNA, the CDR3 is TGTGCCAGCAGTTCACCCGGGGGGGGAAACACCATATATTTT. It yields the protein CASSSPGGGNTIYF.

This clone was counted between two and nine times. J is TRBJ2-1 and V is TRBV10-3; TRBD2 might be the D (6 bases). CDR1 and CDR2 (germline): ENHRY, SYGVKD. The CDR3 contains 12 residues. V was shortened by 8 bases and J by 6 bases, with 11 bases between the two germline ends. CDR3 amino acids: CAIYGGANEQFF. The CDR3 DNA reads as TGTGCCATCTACGGAGGGGCCAATGAGCAGTTCTTC.

The chain links TRBV7-6 to TRBJ2-7; 11 bases fit TRBD1. The ends lost 5 bases at V and 6 bases at J; junction bases unmatched: 12. Germline CDR1 reads SGHVS; CDR2 reads FNYEAQ. This CDR3 spans 16 amino acids. The CDR3 sequence is CASSPFRDRGYSEQYF. The CDR3 DNA sequence: TGTGCCAGCAGCCCCTTCCGGGACAGGGGGTATAGCGAGCAGTACTTC.

V usage is TRBV2 and J usage is TRBJ1-2; the match to TRBD1 covers 9 bases. From germline, CDR1 is SNHLY and CDR2 FYNNEI. The CDR3 extends over 13 amino acids. V lost 6 bases, J lost 8 bases, and 7 bases stayed unmatched. The CDR3 here is CASRKQGAQGYTF. The CDR3, as DNA: TGTGCCAGCAGGAAACAGGGGGCGCAAGGCTACACCTTC.

DNA for the CDR3: TGTGCCAGCAGCCCTAGACAGGGAAACAGGGGCTACACCTTC. It codes for CASSPRQGNRGYTF. The chain carries TRBV6-5 and TRBJ1-2; 7 bases match TRBD1. V lost 6 bases to trimming and J lost 8 bases; unmatched junction nucleotides: 12. This CDR3 contains 14 residues. Germline CDR1 and CDR2: MNHEY and SVGAGI.

CDR3 nucleotides: TGTGCCAGCAGCTTCGGGTATGTATCCGCAGACTACGAGCAGTACTTC. As protein: CASSFGYVSADYEQYF. The rearrangement uses TRBV5-8 and TRBJ2-7; D is uncertain. CDR3 length: 16 residues. Trimming stripped 2 bases from V and 3 bases from J, with 18 bases between. Germline CDR1 is SGHTS and CDR2 is YDEGEE. The full variable domain, with the rest looked up from reference TRBV5-8 and TRBJ2-7, is EAGVTQSPTHLIKTRGQQATLRCSPISGHTSVYWYQQALGLGLQFLLWYDEGEERNRGNFPPRFSGRQFPNYSSELNVNALELEDSALYLCASSFGYVSADYEQYFGPGTRLTVT.

The count of this clone is one. The rearrangement uses TRBV11-3 and TRBJ2-1, with 8 bases identical to TRBD2. This CDR3 has 15 residues. V shed 5 bases, J shed 4 bases, and the junction held 7 bases outside the gene matches. Germline CDR1 is SGHNT and CDR2 is YENEEA. DNA of the CDR3: TGTGCCAGCAGCCTAACTAGCGGAGCTTACAATGAGCAGTTCTTC. Its translation is CASSLTSGAYNEQFF.

This sequence joins TRBV4-1 and TRBJ1-2, with D possibly matching TRBD1 (6 bases). The CDR3 is 13 residues long. Trimming removed 8 bases from V and 7 bases from J, with 17 bases in between. Germline CDR1 is MGHRA and CDR2 is YSYEKL. CDR3 loop: CASRGIGQSGYTF. CDR3 sequence (DNA): TGCGCCAGCCGCGGTATCGGACAGTCTGGCTACACCTTC.

Notes on this clone: One end of the junction fails to match germline, which may point to a read error. V is TRBV7-7 and J is TRBJ1-4; D remains unclear. CDR3 length: 15 amino acids. Germline loops: CDR1 SSHAT, CDR2 FNYEAQ (reference sequence). The CDR3 sequence is CASSSGRATNEKLFF. The CDR3 bases are TGTGCTAGCAGCTCCGGGAGAGCAACTAATGAAAAACTGTTTTTT. The full variable domain, in which reference TRBV7-7 and TRBJ1-4 provide the parts outside the CDR3, is GAGVSQSPRYKVTKRGQDVTLRCDPISSHATLYWYQQALGQGPEFLTYFNYEAQPDKSGLPSDRFSAERPEGSISTLTIQRTEQRDSAMYRCASSSGRATNEKLFFGSGTQLSVL.

The CDR3 is CSVRLGLGYDNEQFF. The CDR3 DNA reads as TGCAGCGTCCGCCTGGGACTAGGCTATGACAATGAGCAGTTCTTC. This chain joins TRBV29-1 and TRBJ2-1, with 8 nucleotides matching TRBD2. V was pared by 6 bases and J by 5 bases, with 12 bases of the junction left unmatched. The CDR3 has 15 amino acids. The V gene's germline CDR1 is SQVTM and CDR2 ANQGSEA.

The chain couples TRBV13 to TRBJ2-7; weak D call: TRBD1 (7 bases). Trimming pared 5 bases from V and 0 bases from J, leaving 14 bases between. CDR3 length: 15 amino acids. CDR1 and CDR2 from the germline V gene are PRHDT and FYEKMQ (reference sequence). CDR3 protein: CASSPPRDSSYEQYF. The CDR3, as DNA: TGTGCCAGCAGCCCCCCGCGGGACAGCTCCTACGAGCAGTACTTC.

The chain couples TRBV6-5 to TRBJ2-5, with 10 bases aligning to TRBD1. After removal of 6 bases from V and 3 bases from J, the junction contained 7 bases not matched to a gene. Germline lookup yields CDR1 MNHEY and CDR2 SVGAGI. This CDR3 contains 15 residues. In DNA form, the CDR3 reads TGTGCCAGCAGGAGGACCGGGACAGGGGAAGAGACCCAGTACTTC. Translated: CASRRTGTGEETQYF.

The chain couples TRBV9 to TRBJ2-2, with 7 positions matching TRBD1. Trimming removed 2 bases from V and 4 bases from J; junction bases left unmatched: 11. From germline, CDR1 is SGDLS and CDR2 YYNGEE. The CDR3 consists of 17 residues. For the CDR3, the DNA is TGTGCCAGCAGCGTCAGACAGGGACATGAGGGCACCGGGGAGCTGTTTTTT. Amino acids: CASSVRQGHEGTGELFF.

The chain has TRBV6-6 and TRBJ1-1; D remains unclear. V lost 6 bases, J lost 4 bases, and 15 bases lay in between. Germline V CDR1 and CDR2: MNHNY, SVGAGI (reference sequence). The CDR3 runs 14 residues. The CDR3 bases are TGTGCCAGCAGCCGACCGGCGGCCGGCACTGAAGCTTTCTTT. It specifies CASSRPAAGTEAFF.

The chain joins TRBV25-1 to TRBJ1-2; D gene uncertain. The germline V and J ends were trimmed by 5 bases and 2 bases, with 6 bases remaining between them. There are 12 residues in the CDR3. Per the germline V gene, CDR1 is MGHDK and CDR2 is SYGVNS. In DNA form, the CDR3 reads TGTGCCAGCAGTAGCGTCAACTATGGCTACACCTTC. This encodes CASSSVNYGYTF.

The V gene is TRBV7-6, the J gene TRBJ1-3; D might be TRBD1 (6 bases). The germline gives CDR1 SGHVS, CDR2 FNYEAQ. V was trimmed by 4 bases and J by 9 bases, leaving 25 bases between them. The CDR3 runs to 17 residues. For the CDR3, the DNA is TGTGCCAGCAGCTCGGAGTCAGGGGTCGCCCGCTGGGCCACCATATATTTT. This translates into CASSSESGVARWATIYF.

The rearrangement links TRBV5-1 to TRBJ2-1; 7 nucleotides agree with TRBD2. The CDR3 consists of 15 residues. With 4 bases clipped from V and 5 bases from J, the junction kept 9 bases outside the gene matches. CDR1 is SGHRS and CDR2 is YFSETQ in the germline V gene. The chain's CDR3 is CASSPGGRENNEQFF. The CDR3 DNA is TGCGCCAGCAGCCCCGGGGGGAGGGAGAACAATGAGCAGTTCTTC.

CDR3 loop: CASSPRQAPYEQYF. In DNA, the CDR3 is TGTGCCAGCAGCCCCCGACAGGCCCCCTACGAGCAGTACTTC. V gene TRBV7-2 combines with J gene TRBJ2-7, with D possibly being TRBD1 (6 bases). Per germline, CDR1 SGHTA and CDR2 FQGNSA. The CDR3 covers 14 residues. Trimming stripped 5 bases from V and 2 bases from J, with 13 bases between.

The chain joins TRBV5-1 to TRBJ2-1, with TRBD1 matching over 9 bases. J gave up 7 bases and V 3 bases, and 11 bases lay outside the gene matches. The V gene's germline CDR1 is SGHRS and CDR2 YFSETQ. The CDR3 sequence is 16 residues long. In DNA form, the CDR3 reads TGCGCCAGCAGCTCCGGGTACGCGACAGGGGGGAATGAGCAGTTCTTC. Translated, it gives CASSSGYATGGNEQFF.

In nucleotides, the CDR3 is TGTGCCAGCAGCTTGGCCTCTGGACAGGCTAATCTTGGTGGCTACACCTTC. Translation gives CASSLASGQANLGGYTF. The chain joins TRBV5-4 to TRBJ1-2; 7 nucleotides align to TRBD1. Germline V gives CDR1 SGHNT, CDR2 YYREEE (reference sequence). The CDR3 spans 17 residues. The J segment lost 7 bases and the V segment lost 0 bases, leaving 15 bases of the junction unmatched.

The chain joins TRBV9 to TRBJ2-2, with 7 bases aligning to TRBD1. V lost 3 bases, J lost 4 bases, and 0 bases stayed unmatched. Germline-derived CDR1 and CDR2 are SGDLS and YYNGEE. This CDR3 region has 13 residues. CDR3 nucleotide sequence: TGTGCCAGCAGCGCAGGGGGCACCGGGGAGCTGTTTTTT. Translated: CASSAGGTGELFF.

This sequence joins TRBV7-6 and TRBJ1-1; the D gene is possibly TRBD1 (6 bases). CDR3 size: 13 residues. In germline, CDR1 is SGHVS, CDR2 FNYEAQ. Trimming left V 3 bases short and J 5 bases short, with 10 bases between. CDR3 nucleotides: TGTGCCAGCAGCTTGGGACAAAAAACTGAAGCTTTCTTT. It specifies CASSLGQKTEAFF.

For the CDR3, the DNA is TGCGCCAGCAGTAATCCTAGTATTAATGAGCAGTTCTTC. Encoded protein: CASSNPSINEQFF. The rearrangement uses TRBV5-1 and TRBJ2-1; unclear D gene. V lost 5 bases to trimming and J lost 7 bases, with 13 bases between them. This CDR3 is 13 amino acids long. CDR1 SGHRS and CDR2 YFSETQ come from the germline V gene.

DNA of the CDR3: TGTGCCAGCAGTTTTCAACTAGCGGGAGTCTTGTTAAACATTCAGTACTTC. This translates into CASSFQLAGVLLNIQYF. V and J are TRBV28 and TRBJ2-4; 11 positions agree with TRBD2. The ends lost 3 bases at V and 6 bases at J; junction bases unmatched: 10. This CDR3 has 17 residues. Germline V gives CDR1 MDHEN, CDR2 SYDVKM.

The gene calls are TRBV7-9 and TRBJ1-4, with D unresolved. Germline V lookup: CDR1 SEHNR, CDR2 FQNEAQ (reference sequence). CDR3 length equals 14 residues. V was shortened by 4 bases and J by 8 bases, with 14 bases between the two germline ends. The CDR3 loop reads CASSSSREWEKLFF. In DNA, the CDR3 is TGTGCCAGCAGCTCCTCACGGGAGTGGGAAAAACTGTTTTTT.